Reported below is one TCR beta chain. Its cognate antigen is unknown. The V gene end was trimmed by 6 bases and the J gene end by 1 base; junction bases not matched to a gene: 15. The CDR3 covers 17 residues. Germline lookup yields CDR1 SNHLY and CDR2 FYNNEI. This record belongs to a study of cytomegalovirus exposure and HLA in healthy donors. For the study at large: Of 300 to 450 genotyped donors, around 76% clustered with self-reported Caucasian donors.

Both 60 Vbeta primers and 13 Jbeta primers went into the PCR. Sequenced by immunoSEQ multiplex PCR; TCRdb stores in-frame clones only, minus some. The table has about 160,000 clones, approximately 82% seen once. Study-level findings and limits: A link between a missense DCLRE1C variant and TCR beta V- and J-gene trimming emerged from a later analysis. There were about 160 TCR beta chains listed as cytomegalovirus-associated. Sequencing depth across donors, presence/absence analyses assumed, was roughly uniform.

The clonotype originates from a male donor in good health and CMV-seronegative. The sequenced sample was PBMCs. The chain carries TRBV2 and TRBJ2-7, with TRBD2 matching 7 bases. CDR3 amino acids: CASSLLGPREGSYEQYF. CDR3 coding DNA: TGTGCCAGCAGCCTACTCGGGCCCAGGGAGGGATCCTACGAGCAGTACTTC.